This T cell receptor (beta chain) was retrieved from a study of cytomegalovirus exposure and HLA in healthy donors. Study results and caveats: Clonal expansion was found to be greater in HLA-associated TCR beta chains than in equally common others in a later analysis.

Remarks on this clone: Antigen unknown.

Trimming pared 8 bases from V and 2 bases from J, leaving 14 bases between. This CDR3 has 14 residues. The germline CDR1 and CDR2 sequences are SGHDN and FVKESK. PCR primers comprised 60 Vbeta and 13 Jbeta primers. Original processing notes: Roughly 11 million shared chains were among the 65 million to 85 million unique TCR beta chains that a later analysis counted. Clones were sequenced by immunoSEQ multiplex PCR, and TCRdb holds only the in-frame ones, with some missing. That table furnishes V, J and clone size, whereas the DNA furnished D and trimming. The profile covers about 150,000 clones, with under 90% appearing a single time and around 7.2% taken by the ten largest.

The sample comprised PBMCs. The source is a man aged 30 to 45 in good health and CMV-seropositive. This sequence joins TRBV14 and TRBJ2-3; maybe TRBD2 (5 bases). CDR3 loop: CASALAGYTDTQYF. The CDR3 bases are TGTGCCAGCGCCCTGGCGGGCTACACAGATACGCAGTATTTT.